This T cell receptor (beta chain) emerged from a study of blood T cell repertoires in COVID-19. Looking at the study overall: Samples taken during acute and convalescent COVID-19 were collected in the United States, Italy and Spain. PBMCs, B-cell-depleted T cells, or T cells provided the cDNA or gDNA that made up the material.

As for this clone: The same CDR3 arises from other DNA sequences in this sample as well.

In the authors' workflow: Reference gene primer amplification gave nucleated cell count estimates. Data came from immunoSEQ multiplex PCR; TCRdb stores just in-frame clones and leaves some out. V and J calls and clone size are as listed in that table; D and trimming were resolved from the DNA. The sample holds 200,000 to 300,000 clones, roughly 80% seen once. This CDR3 is 13 amino acids long. CDR1 and CDR2 (germline): MNHEY, SVGAGI. V dropped 6 bases and J dropped 4; count of bases not matched to a gene: 2. Sequenced material: peripheral blood. J is TRBJ1-4 and V is TRBV6-5; 7 positions match TRBD1. This receptor was identified in a woman older than 75 with acute or convalescent COVID-19. DNA for the CDR3: TGTGCCAGCAGAGGGACAGTTAATGAAAAACTGTTTTTT. Encoded protein: CASRGTVNEKLFF.